This T cell receptor (beta chain) was sequenced for a study of Ad26.COV2.S vaccination and SARS-CoV-2 variants. Across the study: Donor allocation was to the COV1001 Ad26.COV2.S trial arm. Study findings and constraints: The authors reported substantial breadth in spike-specific CD8+ and CD4+ T cell responses after vaccination.

Assay used: immunoSEQ multiplex PCR; TCRdb lists only in-frame clones, some missing. Among 300,000 to 400,000 clones, 85% to 90% were seen once, and the ten largest hold 5.5%. As to treatment: some 19 received Ad26.COV2.S at low or high dose, single or two shots; about 5 received placebo; per-sample allocation not given. Day 63 after the first vaccine or placebo injection was the time point for sampling. It was an adult aged 18-55 years in Boston who was the donor. Vaccination employed an Ad26 vector expressing the Wuhan-strain SARS-CoV-2 spike. Turning to this clone: Its antigen is unidentified.

The material was peripheral blood, obtained in a trial of Ad26.COV2.S vaccine versus placebo. The receptor's source is a person aged 18-65 years who received the Ad26.COV2.S COVID-19 vaccine or a placebo.

CDR3 bases: TGTGCCAGCAGCGAAGTGAGTAACACTGAAGCTTTCTTT. Its translation: CASSEVSNTEAFF. The chain has TRBV5-6 and TRBJ1-1; D is unresolved. This CDR3 spans 13 amino acids. CDR1 SGHDT and CDR2 YYEEEE come from the germline V gene. Trimming stripped 4 bases from V and 2 bases from J, with 9 bases between.